This note documents a single TCR beta chain sequence. Its antigen is undetermined. Germline-derived CDR1 and CDR2 are DFQATT and SNEGSKA (reference sequence). The V end lost 1 base, the J end lost 3 bases, and 7 bases lay between the germline ends. The CDR3 has 12 amino acids. Using its own MiXCR run on the reads, TCRdb lists one record per CDR3 protein. The sample carries 200,000 to 250,000 distinct CDR3 sequences, 12% recorded once. This sample was taken from a study of T cell repertoires in cytomegalovirus infection. In the study overall: Matching HLA type and CMV infection were both indicated by public TCR beta signatures. Findings and limits, study-wide: CMV carriers with the relevant HLA were identified by cumulative public TCR beta family frequency. The study found HLA-C-restricted CMV-specific TCR beta clonotypes dominating the ex vivo response.

The receptor was isolated from a human donor in good health (CMV status not recorded). Some clones in this sample may be carry-over from other donors' samples. Sequencing was carried out using PBMCs. The V call is TRBV20-1, the J call TRBJ2-7; the D is unclear. The CDR3 spells CSARAPGYEQYF. DNA for the CDR3: TGCAGTGCTAGAGCCCCGGGCTACGAGCAGTACTTC.